The TCR beta chain described here comes from a study of cytomegalovirus exposure and HLA in healthy donors. General observations from the study: A link between a missense DCLRE1C variant and TCR beta V- and J-gene trimming emerged from a later analysis. Within a later analysis, the majority of CMV-associated TCR beta chains appeared HLA-restricted.

The PCR made use of 60 Vbeta and 13 Jbeta primers. Clones were sequenced by immunoSEQ multiplex PCR, and TCRdb holds only the in-frame ones, with some missing. The sample holds about 150,000 clones, under 85% seen once. Details on this clone: Its antigen is not known.

The CDR3 spans 14 residues. From germline, CDR1 is SGDLS and CDR2 YYNGEE. Trimming pared 3 bases from V and 2 bases from J, leaving 9 bases between. Sequenced input: PBMCs. The TCR comes from a man aged 18-30 years in good health and CMV-seronegative. The chain joins TRBV9 to TRBJ1-5, with a tentative D call TRBD1 (6 bases). The CDR3, as DNA: TGTGCCAGCAGCGCCTCAGGGGGCAATCAGCCCCAGCATTTT. As protein: CASSASGGNQPQHF.